Here is one TCR beta chain with its context. This sample stems from a study of T cell changes during pregnancy in multiple sclerosis. Trimming removed 1 base at V and 6 bases at J, with 10 bases between. The CDR3 runs to 13 residues. Germline V gene lookup returns CDR1 SGHDT and CDR2 YYEEEE. Sequencing used immunoSEQ multiplex PCR; TCRdb keeps in-frame clones, though not all of them. This table has 91,000 or so clones, about 92% appearing once. The sequence was obtained from a female donor with multiple sclerosis, enrolled in a pregnancy study. The chain uses TRBV5-6 and TRBJ1-1; possible D gene TRBD1, 5 bases. The sequences come from peripheral blood, collected after pregnancy. The CDR3 loop reads CASSLTGLPEAFF. CDR3 nucleotide sequence: TGTGCCAGCAGCTTGACAGGTTTACCTGAAGCTTTCTTT.